The 9 T cell receptor beta chains presented below share a single source sample, sequenced in a study of T cells in Graves' hyperthyroidism and ophthalmopathy. Amplified regions were TCR beta CDR3 sequences from RNA transcripts. First-round RT-PCR targeting the TCR CDR3 was performed with the HTBI primer set. TCRdb processed the multiplex PCR reads anew with MiXCR; each CDR3 protein has one entry. The data contain 300,000 to 350,000 distinct CDR3 sequences, 15% to 20% of them singletons. The source material was blood. The receptors were sampled from a woman aged 45-60 years with Graves' hyperthyroidism.

This clonotype was recorded many times. This rearrangement joins TRBV11-3 to TRBJ1-2; possibly TRBD1 for D (5 bases). The germline V gene has CDR1 SGHNT and CDR2 YENEEA. The CDR3 is made up of 13 amino acids. V lost 2 bases to trimming and J lost 6 bases, with 10 bases between them. The CDR3, as DNA: TGTGCCAGCAGCTTACAGGGAGACAATGGCTACACCTTC. Translated: CASSLQGDNGYTF.

This clonotype has ten or more counts. The J gene is TRBJ2-1, the V gene TRBV5-1; TRBD1 might be the D (5 bases). V was trimmed by 0 bases and J by 7 bases, leaving 11 bases between them. Germline V CDR1 and CDR2: SGHRS, YFSETQ. CDR3 length: 14 amino acids. The CDR3 bases are TGCGCCAGCAGCTTGGCCCAGGGTAGGAATGAGCAGTTCTTC. It yields the protein CASSLAQGRNEQFF.

This clonotype has a count of ten or more. The chain carries TRBV29-1 and TRBJ2-3, with D possibly being TRBD2 (6 bases). V lost 2 bases and J lost 1, with 7 bases in between. This CDR3 region has 13 residues. Germline V CDR1 and CDR2: SQVTM, ANQGSEA. CDR3 bases: TGCAGCGTTGAAACGGGGGGCACAGATACGCAGTATTTT. Translating it yields CSVETGGTDTQYF.

The chain uses TRBV20-1 and TRBJ2-1; 8 bases match TRBD2. CDR3 length: 17 residues. The V segment lost 0 bases and the J segment 4 bases; nucleotides outside the gene matches: 11. Germline V gene sequence: CDR1 DFQATT, CDR2 SNEGSKA (reference sequence). The CDR3, as DNA: TGCAGTGCTAGAGAAACGCTAGCGGGCCCATTATACAATGAGCAGTTCTTC. It yields the protein CSARETLAGPLYNEQFF.

The table lists this clonotype with many counts. CDR3 in amino acids: CASSYRDSSYNEQFF. The CDR3 nucleotides read TGTGCCAGCAGTTATCGGGACAGCTCCTACAATGAGCAGTTCTTC. The gene calls are TRBV6-1 and TRBJ2-1; 7 bases align to TRBD1. The CDR3 runs to 15 residues. Germline V CDR1 and CDR2: MNHNS, SASEGT. V lost 5 bases and J lost 0; bases outside the gene matches: 4.

V is TRBV13 and J is TRBJ2-5; a possible D gene is TRBD2 (6 bases). The V end lost 6 bases, the J end lost 7 bases, and 18 bases lay between the germline ends. This CDR3 comprises 14 residues. Per the germline V gene, CDR1 is PRHDT and CDR2 is FYEKMQ (reference sequence). In DNA form, the CDR3 reads TGTGCCAGCAGAACTCTGGGGGAGGAAGTGACCCAGTACTTC. Translation gives CASRTLGEEVTQYF.

The chain uses TRBV7-2 and TRBJ1-1; unclear D gene. Germline V gives CDR1 SGHTA, CDR2 FQGNSA. The V end lost 0 bases, the J end lost 1 base, and 6 bases lay between the germline ends. This CDR3 has 14 amino acids. Written as DNA, the CDR3 is TGTGCCAGCAGCTTAGCGAGGGAGAACACTGAAGCTTTCTTT. Its protein is CASSLARENTEAFF.

This clonotype was counted between two and nine times. CDR3 DNA sequence: TGTGCCAGCAGCTTGACCGGGACATCTAATGAAAAACTGTTTTTT. Protein sequence: CASSLTGTSNEKLFF. The V call is TRBV7-9, the J call TRBJ1-4; D possibly corresponds to TRBD1 (6 bases). Trimming shortened V by 3 bases and J by 3 bases, and 11 bases separated the two germline ends. CDR3 length: 15 amino acids. Germline V lookup: CDR1 SEHNR, CDR2 FQNEAQ (reference sequence).

The table lists this clonotype with many counts. The CDR3 nucleotides read TGTGCCAGCAGCCAAAGGACTAGCGGGGTAGAGACCCAGTACTTC. Translated, it gives CASSQRTSGVETQYF. The chain couples TRBV12-3 or TRBV12-4 to TRBJ2-5, with 12 nucleotides matching TRBD2. This CDR3 has 15 amino acids. Trimming took 6 bases from V and 4 from J; bases not matched to a gene: 6.